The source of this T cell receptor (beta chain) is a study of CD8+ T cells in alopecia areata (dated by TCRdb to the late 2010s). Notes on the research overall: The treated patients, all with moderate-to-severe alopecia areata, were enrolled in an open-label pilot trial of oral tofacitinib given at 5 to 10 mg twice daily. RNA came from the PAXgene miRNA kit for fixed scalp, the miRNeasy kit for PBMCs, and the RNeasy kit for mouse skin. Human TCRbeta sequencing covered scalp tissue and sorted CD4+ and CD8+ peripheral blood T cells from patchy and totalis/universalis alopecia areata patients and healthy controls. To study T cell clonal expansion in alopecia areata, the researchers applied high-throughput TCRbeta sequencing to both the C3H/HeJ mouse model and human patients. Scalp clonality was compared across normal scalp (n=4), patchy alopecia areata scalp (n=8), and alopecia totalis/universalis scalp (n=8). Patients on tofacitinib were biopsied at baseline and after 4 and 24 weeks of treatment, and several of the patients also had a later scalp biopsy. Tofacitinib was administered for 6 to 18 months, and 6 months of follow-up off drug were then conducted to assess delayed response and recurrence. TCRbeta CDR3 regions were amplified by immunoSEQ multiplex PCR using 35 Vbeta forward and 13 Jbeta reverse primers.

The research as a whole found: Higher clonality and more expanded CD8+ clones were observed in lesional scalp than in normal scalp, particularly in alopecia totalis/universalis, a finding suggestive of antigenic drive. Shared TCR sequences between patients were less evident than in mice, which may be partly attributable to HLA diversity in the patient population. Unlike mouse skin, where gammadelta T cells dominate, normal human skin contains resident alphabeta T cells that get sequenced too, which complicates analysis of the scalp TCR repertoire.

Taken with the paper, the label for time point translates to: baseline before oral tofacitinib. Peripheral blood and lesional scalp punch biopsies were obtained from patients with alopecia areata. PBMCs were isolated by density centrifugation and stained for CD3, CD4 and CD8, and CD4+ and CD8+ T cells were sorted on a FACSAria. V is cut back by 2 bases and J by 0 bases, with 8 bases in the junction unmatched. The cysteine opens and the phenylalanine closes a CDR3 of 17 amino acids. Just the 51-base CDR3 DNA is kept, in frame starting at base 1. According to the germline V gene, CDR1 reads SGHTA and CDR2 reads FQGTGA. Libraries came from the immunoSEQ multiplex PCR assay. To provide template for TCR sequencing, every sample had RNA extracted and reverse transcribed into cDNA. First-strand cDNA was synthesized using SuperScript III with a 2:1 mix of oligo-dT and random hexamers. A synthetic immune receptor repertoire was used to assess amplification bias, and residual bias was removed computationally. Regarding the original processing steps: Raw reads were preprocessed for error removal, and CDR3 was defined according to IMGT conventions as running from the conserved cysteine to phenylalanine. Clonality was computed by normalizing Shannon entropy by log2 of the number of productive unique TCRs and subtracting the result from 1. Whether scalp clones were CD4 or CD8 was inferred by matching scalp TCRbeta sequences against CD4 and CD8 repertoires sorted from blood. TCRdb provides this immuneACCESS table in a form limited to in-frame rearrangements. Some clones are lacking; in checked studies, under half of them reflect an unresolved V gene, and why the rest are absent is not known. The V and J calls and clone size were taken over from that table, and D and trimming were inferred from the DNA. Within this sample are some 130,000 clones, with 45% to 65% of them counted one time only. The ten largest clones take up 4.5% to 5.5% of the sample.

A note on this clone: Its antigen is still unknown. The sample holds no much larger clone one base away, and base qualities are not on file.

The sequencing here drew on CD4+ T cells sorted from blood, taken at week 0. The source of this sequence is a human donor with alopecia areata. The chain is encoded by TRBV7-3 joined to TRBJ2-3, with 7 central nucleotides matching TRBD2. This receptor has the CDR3 CASSLRRLAVSTDTQYF. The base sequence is TGTGCCAGCAGCTTACGTCGGCTAGCGGTTAGCACAGATACGCAGTATTTT.